The 23 T cell receptor beta chains listed next were all sequenced from one sample in a study of T cells in Graves' hyperthyroidism and ophthalmopathy. TCR beta CDR3 regions were amplified from RNA. The TCR CDR3 was amplified in a first-round RT-PCR using the HTBI primer set. TCRdb reprocessed the multiplex PCR reads via MiXCR and lists one record per CDR3 protein. Of around 400,000 distinct CDR3 sequences listed, about 15% were seen once; the top ten hold roughly 19%. Input material: blood. The receptors were sampled from a woman in her sixties with Graves' ophthalmopathy.

There are many counts of this clonotype. V usage is TRBV6-1 and J usage is TRBJ2-1; D may be TRBD2 (6 bases). This CDR3 comprises 17 residues. Germline-derived CDR1 and CDR2 are MNHNS and SASEGT. Trimming took off 6 bases at V and 5 bases at J, with 23 bases between the two ends. CDR3: CASRKGPVTRRDNEQFF. CDR3 coding DNA: TGTGCCAGCAGGAAGGGGCCGGTGACTAGGAGGGACAATGAGCAGTTCTTC.

This clonotype showed up many times. V and J are TRBV5-1 and TRBJ1-2; TRBD1 is a possible D gene (5 bases). Trimming removed 5 bases at V and 2 bases at J, with 7 bases between. There are 12 residues in the CDR3. CDR1 is SGHRS and CDR2 is YFSETQ in the germline V gene. The CDR3 reads CASRTDNYGYTF. CDR3 DNA sequence: TGCGCCAGCAGGACAGACAACTATGGCTACACCTTC. The whole variable domain, filled in from reference TRBV5-1 and TRBJ1-2, reads KAGVTQTPRYLIKTRGQQVTLSCSPISGHRSVSWYQQTPGQGLQFLFEYFSETQRNKGNFPGRFSGRQFSNSRSEMNVSTLELGDSALYLCASRTDNYGYTFGSGTRLTVV.

Many counts were recorded for this clonotype. The chain recombines TRBV15 with TRBJ2-1; D is possibly TRBD2 (6 bases). V dropped 1 base and J dropped 5 bases, with 15 bases sitting between them. The CDR3 contains 16 residues. Germline CDR1 LNHNV, CDR2 YYDKDF (reference sequence). The CDR3 nucleotides are TGTGCCACCAGCAGAGGTGCGGCGGGGTGGGACAATGAGCAGTTCTTC. Translating gives CATSRGAAGWDNEQFF. Variable domain in full (rest from reference TRBV15 and TRBJ2-1): DAMVIQNPRYQVTQFGKPVTLSCSQTLNHNVMYWYQQKSSQAPKLLFHYYDKDFNNEADTPDNFQSRRPNTSFCFLDIRSPGLGDTAMYLCATSRGAAGWDNEQFFGPGTRLTVL.

The gene calls are TRBV15 and TRBJ2-4; D not resolved. Between the trimmed V and J ends, which lost 4 bases and 0 bases, there was a span of 10 bases. The CDR3 is 15 amino acids. Germline V gives CDR1 LNHNV, CDR2 YYDKDF (reference sequence). CDR3 DNA sequence: TGTGCCACCAGCATTCACCCAGTAGCCAAAAACATTCAGTACTTC. Translating it yields CATSIHPVAKNIQYF.

In its sample, this clonotype was seen a few times. The CDR3 DNA is TGTGCCATCAGTGAGTCTGGACTAGCGGGAGTTGGCTATGAGCAGTTCTTC. The encoded protein is CAISESGLAGVGYEQFF. The V gene is TRBV10-3, the J gene TRBJ2-1; TRBD2 matches at 13 bases. The CDR3 is 17 residues long. The germline V gene encodes CDR1 ENHRY and CDR2 SYGVKD. J lost 8 bases, V lost 0 bases, and 7 bases had no gene match.

This clonotype appeared many times. The CDR3 reads CASSGRTPLAGGQFF. The CDR3 DNA reads TGTGCCAGCAGCGGGAGAACACCTTTAGCGGGAGGGCAGTTCTTC. The V gene is TRBV7-2, the J gene TRBJ2-1; 10 bases fit TRBD2. CDR1 is SGHTA and CDR2 is FQGNSA in the germline V gene. V gave up 5 bases and J gave up 12 bases; unmatched junction bases: 13. CDR3 length: 15 residues.

This clonotype showed up many times. The V call is TRBV30, the J call TRBJ2-7, with D uncertain. V gave up 8 bases and J gave up 1 base, with 18 bases separating them. This CDR3 region has 14 residues. Germline-derived CDR1 and CDR2 are GTSNPN and SVGIG (reference sequence). CDR3 DNA sequence: TGTGCCGTGGCCGACTCGTCACTATCCTACGAGCAGTACTTC. Encoded protein: CAVADSSLSYEQYF. Variable domain in full (rest from reference TRBV30 and TRBJ2-7): SQTIHQWPATLVQPVGSPLSLECTVEGTSNPNLYWYRQAAGRGLQLLFYSVGIGQISSEVPQNLSASRPQDRQFILSSKKLLLSDSGFYLCAVADSSLSYEQYFGPGTRLTVT.

The chain has TRBV4-1 and TRBJ2-2; D might be TRBD2 (7 bases). This CDR3 contains 16 residues. The ends were cut back, 4 bases at V and 3 bases at J, with 15 bases in the middle. Germline V gene data show CDR1 as MGHRA and CDR2 as YSYEKL. For the CDR3, the DNA is TGCGCCAGCAGCCTCCGGGGAGGGGGGGACACCGGGGAGCTGTTTTTT. Protein: CASSLRGGGDTGELFF.

This chain uses TRBV12-3 or TRBV12-4 with TRBJ2-2, with 11 bases lining up with TRBD2. The ends lost 5 bases at V and 0 bases at J; junction bases unmatched: 2. The CDR3 extends over 16 amino acids. The CDR3 region is CASSRLAGSNTGELFF. CDR3 in DNA: TGTGCCAGCAGTCGACTAGCGGGGTCGAACACCGGGGAGCTGTTTTTT.

This chain links TRBV5-1 with TRBJ2-5; possibly TRBD1 for D (8 bases). V gave up 4 bases and J gave up 5 bases, with 18 bases separating them. Germline values: CDR1 SGHRS, CDR2 YFSETQ. The CDR3 length is 15 residues. CDR3 sequence: CASSATYRGGETQYF. CDR3 nucleotides: TGCGCCAGCAGCGCGACTTACAGGGGGGGTGAGACCCAGTACTTC.

This clonotype was observed a handful of times. The V gene is TRBV5-1, the J gene TRBJ1-1; 8 bases line up with TRBD1. CDR1 is SGHRS, CDR2 YFSETQ, per germline. V was pared by 3 bases and J by 4 bases, with 8 bases of the junction left unmatched. The CDR3 runs 15 residues. CDR3 bases: TGCGCCAGCAGCTCCGGGACAGGAAAAGGCACTGAAGCTTTCTTT. It specifies CASSSGTGKGTEAFF. Variable domain in full (rest from reference TRBV5-1 and TRBJ1-1): KAGVTQTPRYLIKTRGQQVTLSCSPISGHRSVSWYQQTPGQGLQFLFEYFSETQRNKGNFPGRFSGRQFSNSRSEMNVSTLELGDSALYLCASSSGTGKGTEAFFGQGTRLTVV.

This clonotype was counted many times. The rearrangement uses TRBV3-1 and TRBJ2-7; D may match TRBD1 or TRBD2 (5 bases each). CDR3 size: 14 residues. The V gene lost 1 base and the J gene lost 3 bases, with 10 bases spanning the gap. Looked up from germline, CDR1 is LGHDT and CDR2 is YNNKEL (reference sequence). The CDR3 loop is CASSQGGRSYEQYF. In nucleotides, the CDR3 is TGTGCCAGCAGCCAAGGGGGACGGAGCTACGAGCAGTACTTC.

This clonotype was found many times. The chain uses TRBV24-1 and TRBJ1-5; TRBD1 matches at 8 bases. V shed 2 bases, J shed 7 bases, and the junction held 3 bases outside the gene matches. The CDR3 length is 14 residues. Per germline, CDR1 KGHDR and CDR2 SFDVKD. This CDR3 reads CATSDSGGWQPQHF. CDR3 bases: TGTGCCACCAGTGATTCAGGGGGCTGGCAGCCCCAGCATTTT.

V is TRBV14 and J is TRBJ2-1, with 9 bases fitting TRBD2. There are 15 residues in the CDR3. Losses at the gene ends were 6 bases for V and 5 bases for J; bases not matched to a gene: 8. Germline CDR1 SGHDN, CDR2 FVKESK. CDR3 nucleotide sequence: TGTGCCAGCAGTTCGCTAGCGGGAACTAACAATGAGCAGTTCTTC. Translated: CASSSLAGTNNEQFF.

This clonotype was picked up many times. CDR3 protein: CASTPQGSSYNEQFF. CDR3 bases: TGTGCCAGCACCCCCCAAGGGAGCTCCTACAATGAGCAGTTCTTC. The chain carries TRBV2 and TRBJ2-1; D possibly corresponds to TRBD2 (5 bases). CDR1 SNHLY and CDR2 FYNNEI come from the germline V gene. The CDR3 runs 15 residues. The ends were cut back, 7 bases at V and 0 bases at J, with 13 bases in the middle.

In its sample, this clonotype was seen many times. The chain is built from TRBV20-1 and TRBJ2-1; 8 bases are a match to TRBD2. The CDR3 runs to 15 residues. Germline trimming cut 5 bases from V and 3 bases from J; bases unmatched to any gene: 9. Germline V gene data show CDR1 as DFQATT and CDR2 as SNEGSKA (reference sequence). For the CDR3, the DNA is TGCAGTGCTGAAGGGGCTAGCGGGTACTACAATGAGCAGTTCTTC. This gives the protein CSAEGASGYYNEQFF.

This rearrangement joins TRBV20-1 to TRBJ2-3, with TRBD2 identical over 8 bases. The CDR3 is 16 amino acids. J gave up 1 base and V 3 bases, and 9 bases lay outside the gene matches. Germline values: CDR1 DFQATT, CDR2 SNEGSKA (reference sequence). The CDR3 DNA sequence: TGCAGTGCTAGCCGACGAGCGGGAGTCGGCACAGATACGCAGTATTTT. Protein: CSASRRAGVGTDTQYF.

The V and J genes are TRBV29-1 and TRBJ2-3; 7 nucleotides line up with TRBD2. The CDR3 loop spans 14 amino acids. V lost 6 bases to trimming and J lost 2 bases; unmatched junction nucleotides: 8. Germline CDR1 SQVTM, CDR2 ANQGSEA. CDR3: CSVRGVTPTDTQYF. CDR3 DNA sequence: TGCAGCGTCCGGGGGGTAACCCCCACAGATACGCAGTATTTT.

In its sample, this clonotype was seen many times. This chain joins TRBV5-6 and TRBJ2-1, with TRBD2 matching 9 bases. V dropped 0 bases and J dropped 8; count of bases not matched to a gene: 12. Per germline, CDR1 SGHDT and CDR2 YYEEEE. This CDR3 region has 17 residues. The CDR3 sequence: CASSLAPSLLAGDEQFF. The DNA of the CDR3 is TGTGCCAGCAGCTTGGCCCCTTCGTTACTAGCGGGCGATGAGCAGTTCTTC. The full variable domain, in which reference TRBV5-6 and TRBJ2-1 provide the parts outside the CDR3, is DAGVTQSPTHLIKTRGQQVTLRCSPKSGHDTVSWYQQALGQGPQFIFQYYEEEERQRGNFPDRFSGHQFPNYSSELNVNALLLGDSALYLCASSLAPSLLAGDEQFFGPGTRLTVL.

The chain recombines TRBV19 with TRBJ2-3; 9 bases match TRBD2. The CDR3 runs to 15 residues. CDR1 LNHDA and CDR2 SQIVND come from the germline V gene (reference sequence). Trimming took 6 bases from V and 0 from J; bases not matched to a gene: 4. CDR3 sequence reads: CASRPREGSTDTQYF. The CDR3 coding sequence is TGTGCCAGTAGGCCGCGGGAGGGGAGCACAGATACGCAGTATTTT. The entire variable domain, with the rest obtained from reference TRBV19 and TRBJ2-3, is as follows: DGGITQSPKYLFRKEGQNVTLSCEQNLNHDAMYWYRQDPGQGLRLIYYSQIVNDFQKGDIAEGYSVSREKKESFPLTVTSAQKNPTAFYLCASRPREGSTDTQYFGPGTRLTVL.

A note on this clonotype: It may be a read error: a sequence one base away is much more abundant. This CDR3 fails to terminate in the conserved phenylalanine or tryptophan, so it likely reflects a read error. The chain links TRBV11-2 to TRBJ2-7, with 10 positions matching TRBD2. Germline V gene sequence: CDR1 SGHAT, CDR2 FQNNGV. The CDR3 has 16 amino acids. The V segment lost 1 base and the J segment 0 bases; nucleotides outside the gene matches: 3. The CDR3 nucleotides read TGTGCCAGCAGCTTAGGCCGACTAGCGGGCTCCTACGAGCAGTACCTC. Its translation: CASSLGRLAGSYEQYL.

This clonotype was observed many times. The chain uses TRBV2 and TRBJ1-2, with no clear D. The CDR3 consists of 13 residues. Germline V gives CDR1 SNHLY, CDR2 FYNNEI. Trimming took off 1 base at V and 4 bases at J, with 7 bases between the two ends. The DNA for the CDR3 is TGTGCCAGCAGTGAAGAGGGTTCCTATGGCTACACCTTC. Protein sequence: CASSEEGSYGYTF.

The rearrangement uses TRBV20-1 and TRBJ1-6, with 7 positions matching TRBD1. The V and J ends lost 2 bases and 10 bases, in that order; junction bases with no gene match: 11. The germline CDR1 and CDR2 sequences are DFQATT and SNEGSKA (reference sequence). The CDR3 extends over 15 amino acids. The CDR3 DNA reads as TGCAGTGCTAGACCCCCGACAGGGTCATACTCACCCCTCCACTTT. As protein: CSARPPTGSYSPLHF.